The subject of this entry is one T cell receptor (beta chain). These data belong to a study of blood T cell repertoires in COVID-19. About the research overall: The United States, Italy and Spain provided the acute and convalescent COVID-19 samples.

Libraries were prepared by immunoSEQ multiplex PCR; TCRdb keeps only in-frame clonotypes and omits some of them. The data show over 150,000 clones, with roughly 87% seen just once and roughly 4% held by the top ten. Sequenced material: peripheral blood. The TCR comes from a woman aged 60-75 years who had recovered from COVID-19.

The CDR3 DNA sequence: TGCGCCAGCAGTAGCCACCTGAACACTGAAGCTTTCTTT. Its protein is CASSSHLNTEAFF. The chain carries TRBV5-1 and TRBJ1-1; D not resolved. CDR3 size: 13 residues. Germline V gene sequence: CDR1 SGHRS, CDR2 YFSETQ. V lost 5 bases and J lost 0, with 8 bases in between.